The clone carrying this T cell receptor beta chain has only a few counts. As yet, its antigen is unknown. A TCRbeta library incorporating unique molecular identifiers was prepared. TCRdb redid the calling of the PCR reads with MiXCR, one entry per CDR3 protein. Found here are 500,000 to 750,000 distinct CDR3 sequences, roughly 13% of them singletons; the top ten hold 2.2%. The sample is drawn from a study of T-cell reconstitution after alpha-beta-depleted transplantation in children. General study findings and limits: There were reportedly several hundred expanded graft clones from which alpha-beta T cells came about two months after transplant. A year had passed since transplant, and T-cell counts and diversity by then came mostly from newly produced T cells. After transplant, high TCRbeta diversity at day 60 in some patients arose from surviving recipient T cells and thymic progenitors.

The TCR originated in a male patient aged 10 to 17 who had a stem cell transplant for acute myeloid leukemia, so the T cells may come from the graft donor. The sample consisted of PBMCs, mostly from graft donor cells, taken 360 days after TCRalphabeta/CD19-depleted stem cell transplant.

The CDR3 is CSAPLAGGPPGANVLTF. The CDR3 DNA is TGCAGTGCCCCATTAGCGGGAGGGCCCCCGGGGGCCAACGTCCTGACTTTC. The chain links TRBV20-1 to TRBJ2-6; 11 positions agree with TRBD2. After removal of 6 bases from V and 4 bases from J, the junction contained 11 bases not matched to a gene. In germline, CDR1 is DFQATT, CDR2 SNEGSKA (reference sequence). CDR3 length: 17 amino acids.